This TCR beta chain was obtained from a study of CD8+ T cells in alopecia areata (dated by TCRdb to between 2017 and 2018). Turning to the overall study: Treated patients were enrolled in an open-label pilot trial of oral tofacitinib, 5 to 10 mg twice daily, for moderate-to-severe alopecia areata. Patients stayed on tofacitinib for 6 to 18 months and then had 6 months of follow-up off drug so that delayed response and recurrence could be assessed. Disease severity in treated patients was measured with the SALT score, which quantifies the percentage of affected scalp surface area. To study T cell clonal expansion in alopecia areata, the researchers applied high-throughput TCRbeta sequencing to both the C3H/HeJ mouse model and human patients. In humans, TCRbeta sequencing was performed on scalp tissue and on sorted CD4+ and CD8+ peripheral blood T cells from healthy controls and from patients with patchy or totalis/universalis alopecia areata. Biopsies were taken from tofacitinib-treated patients at baseline and at 4 and 24 weeks of treatment, and a later scalp biopsy was taken in several of the tofacitinib-treated patients. Scalp clonality was compared across normal scalp (n=4), patchy alopecia areata scalp (n=8), and alopecia totalis/universalis scalp (n=8). RNA was obtained with the PAXgene miRNA kit for fixed scalp, the miRNeasy kit for PBMCs, and the RNeasy kit for mouse skin. immunoSEQ multiplex PCR using 35 Vbeta forward primers and 13 Jbeta reverse primers was used to amplify TCRbeta CDR3 regions. The investigation overall reported the following: During tofacitinib treatment, many expanded lesional clones remained in scalp and blood, and this persistence may partly explain relapse after treatment is stopped. Lesional scalp, especially in alopecia totalis/universalis, showed higher clonality and more expanded CD8+ clones than normal scalp, suggesting antigenic drive. Compared with mice, TCR sequences shared between patients were less clear, possibly partly because of HLA diversity across the patient population. Tofacitinib significantly lowered scalp clonality and the number of expanded CD8+ clones among the top 100 scalp clones. Because the treated cohort was small and had just a single nonresponder, larger studies are needed to establish links between baseline CD8+ expansion and response. Unlike mouse skin, where gammadelta T cells dominate, normal human skin contains resident alphabeta T cells that get sequenced too, which complicates analysis of the scalp TCR repertoire.

In regard to this clone: Its antigen is currently not known. It has no much larger one-base neighbor in the sample; base qualities were not kept.

The germline ends are 10 bases apart after V is trimmed by 0 bases and J by 8 bases. CDR1 and CDR2 are drawn from the germline V gene: ENHRY, SYGVKD. Its CDR3 holds 14 amino acids, cysteine through phenylalanine. The CDR3 DNA has 42 bases and is translated from base 1. The sample's treatment or condition label, decoded: oral pan-JAK inhibitor, 5-10 mg twice daily. Lesional scalp punch biopsies and peripheral blood were collected from alopecia areata patients. After PBMCs were isolated by density centrifugation and stained for CD3, CD4 and CD8, a FACSAria was used to sort CD4+ and CD8+ T cells. The method was the immunoSEQ multiplex PCR assay. RNA was extracted from all samples and reverse transcribed into cDNA as template for TCR sequencing. SuperScript III was used for first-strand cDNA synthesis, primed with a 2:1 mix of oligo-dT and random hexamers. A synthetic immune receptor repertoire was used to gauge amplification bias, and whatever bias remained was removed computationally. The authors processed their data as follows. After raw reads were preprocessed to remove errors, the CDR3 was defined following IMGT conventions as running from the conserved cysteine to phenylalanine. Clonality was computed by normalizing Shannon entropy by log2 of the number of productive unique TCRs and subtracting the result from 1. Whether scalp clones were CD4 or CD8 was inferred by matching scalp TCRbeta sequences against CD4 and CD8 repertoires sorted from blood. As stored in TCRdb, this immuneACCESS dataset retains in-frame rearrangements with V and J assigned. A fraction of the clones does not appear; measured against another copy, unresolved V genes explain less than half of the discrepancy, and the remainder lacks a known reason. V and J calls and clone size follow that table, whereas D and trimming were derived from the DNA. Within this sample are 150,000 to 200,000 clones, with 40% to 65% of them counted one time only. The ten largest clones represent about 9.5% of the sample.

The clonotype originates from a human donor with alopecia areata. The V gene is TRBV10-3 and the J gene is TRBJ1-4; TRBD1 might be the D gene, on 5 matching bases. Sample: CD8+ T cells sorted from blood, taken at approximately week 51, from a patient treated with tofacitinib. CDR3 reads: CAISESGGEEKLFF. The DNA sequence reads TGTGCCATCAGTGAGTCGGGGGGAGAGGAAAAACTGTTTTTT.